This TCR beta chain was recorded in a study of PD-1 blockade in classical Hodgkin lymphoma. Turning to the study itself: The nivolumab dose that patients received was 3 mg/kg, given intravenously every 2 weeks.

Regarding this clone: The antigen remains undetermined.

Every patient had relapsed following autologous stem cell transplantation, and cohorts differed in brentuximab vedotin exposure. Responses achieved at best were complete response, partial response or progressive disease. Sequenced by immunoSEQ multiplex PCR; TCRdb stores in-frame clones only, minus some. This table has about 14,000 clones, 83% appearing once. Study-wide results and limits: Complete responders showed a baseline diversity that resembled the diversity of newly diagnosed patients. Newly diagnosed patients were reported to exhibit reduced baseline TCR diversity relative to healthy donors.

The clonotype originates from a human donor with classical Hodgkin lymphoma. The specimen was peripheral blood mononuclear cells (PBMCs), collected at baseline.

The CDR3 region is CASSSDPNTEAFF. The CDR3 DNA is TGTGCCAGCAGCTCTGACCCGAACACTGAAGCTTTCTTT. The chain carries TRBV13 and TRBJ1-1; D is ambiguous. From germline, CDR1 is PRHDT and CDR2 FYEKMQ (reference sequence). The ends were cut back, 4 bases at V and 1 base at J, with 7 bases in the middle. This CDR3 has 13 amino acids.